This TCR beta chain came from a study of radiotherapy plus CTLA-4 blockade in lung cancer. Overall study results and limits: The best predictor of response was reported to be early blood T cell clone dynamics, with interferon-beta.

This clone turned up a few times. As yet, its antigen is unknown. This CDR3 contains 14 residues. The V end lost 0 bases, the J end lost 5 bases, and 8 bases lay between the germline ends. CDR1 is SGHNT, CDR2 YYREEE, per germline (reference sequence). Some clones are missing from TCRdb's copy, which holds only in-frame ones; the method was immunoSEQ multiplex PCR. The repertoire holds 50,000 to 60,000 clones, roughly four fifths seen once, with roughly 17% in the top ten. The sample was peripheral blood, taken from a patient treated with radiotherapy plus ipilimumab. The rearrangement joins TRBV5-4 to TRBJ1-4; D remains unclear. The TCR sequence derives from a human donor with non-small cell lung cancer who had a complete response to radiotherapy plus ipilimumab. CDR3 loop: CASSLERSNEKLFF. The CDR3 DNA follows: TGTGCCAGCAGCTTGGAACGGTCAAATGAAAAACTGTTTTTT.